This T cell receptor (beta chain) is from a study of T cell responses to AZD1222 COVID-19 vaccine. Study results and caveats: Samples come after the peak T cell response, not at day 14.

Trimming shortened V by 5 bases and J by 3 bases, and 20 bases separated the two germline ends. CDR1 and CDR2 (germline): SGHVS, FNYEAQ. The length of the CDR3 is 17 residues. Using immunoSEQ multiplex PCR, the repertoire was profiled, and TCRdb retains in-frame clones only, with some absent. The data hold about 110,000 clones, with around 89% observed a single time. On this clone: Antigen: not known.

The specimen was peripheral blood, collected on day 0 of AZD1222 vaccination. The chain couples TRBV7-6 to TRBJ1-5, with D maybe TRBD1 (6 bases). This clonotype was sampled from an adult in good health. As DNA, the CDR3 is TGTGCCAGCAGCCCCGGTGGGGGACACCGGATCAATCAGCCCCAGCATTTT. Its protein is CASSPGGGHRINQPQHF.